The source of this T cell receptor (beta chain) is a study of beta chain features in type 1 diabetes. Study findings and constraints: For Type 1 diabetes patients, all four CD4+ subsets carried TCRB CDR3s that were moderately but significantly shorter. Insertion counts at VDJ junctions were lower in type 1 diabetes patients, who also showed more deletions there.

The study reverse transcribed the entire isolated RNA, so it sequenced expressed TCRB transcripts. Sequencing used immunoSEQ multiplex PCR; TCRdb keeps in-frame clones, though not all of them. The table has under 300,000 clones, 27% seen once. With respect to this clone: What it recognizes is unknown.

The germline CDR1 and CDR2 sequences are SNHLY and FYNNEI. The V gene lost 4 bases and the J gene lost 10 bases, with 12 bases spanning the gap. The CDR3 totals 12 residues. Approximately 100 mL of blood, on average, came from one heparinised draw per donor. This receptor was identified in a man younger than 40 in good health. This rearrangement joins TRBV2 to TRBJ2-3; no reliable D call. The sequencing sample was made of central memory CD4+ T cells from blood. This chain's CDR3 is CASSVKGLAQYF. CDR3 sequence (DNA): TGTGCCAGCAGTGTAAAAGGGCTCGCGCAGTATTTT.